The present entry profiles one T cell receptor beta chain with its context. The V segment lost 0 bases and the J segment 6 bases; nucleotides outside the gene matches: 8. CDR3 length: 17 residues. Germline V gene lookup returns CDR1 LGHNA and CDR2 YNFKEQ. The data originate from a study of blood T cell repertoires in COVID-19. As for the study in general: COVID-19 samples collected from the United States, Italy and Spain covered acute and convalescent phases. PBMCs, B-cell-depleted T cells, or T cells provided the cDNA or gDNA that made up the material.

Original processing methods: Researchers report that nucleated cell counts were estimated from reference gene primer amplification. Produced via immunoSEQ multiplex PCR; TCRdb's table is partial and in-frame only. That table supplies the V and J calls and clone size; D and trimming were determined from the DNA. The sample carries 400,000 to 450,000 clones, more than 70% recorded once. The TCR originated in a woman aged 50 to 60 with COVID-19, enrolled during active disease. The rearrangement uses TRBV4-2 and TRBJ2-4, with TRBD2 identical over 10 bases. Sequenced input: peripheral blood. The CDR3 loop reads CASSQDPAGGRGNIQYF. Written as DNA, the CDR3 is TGTGCCAGCAGCCAAGATCCAGCGGGGGGGCGAGGAAACATTCAGTACTTC.